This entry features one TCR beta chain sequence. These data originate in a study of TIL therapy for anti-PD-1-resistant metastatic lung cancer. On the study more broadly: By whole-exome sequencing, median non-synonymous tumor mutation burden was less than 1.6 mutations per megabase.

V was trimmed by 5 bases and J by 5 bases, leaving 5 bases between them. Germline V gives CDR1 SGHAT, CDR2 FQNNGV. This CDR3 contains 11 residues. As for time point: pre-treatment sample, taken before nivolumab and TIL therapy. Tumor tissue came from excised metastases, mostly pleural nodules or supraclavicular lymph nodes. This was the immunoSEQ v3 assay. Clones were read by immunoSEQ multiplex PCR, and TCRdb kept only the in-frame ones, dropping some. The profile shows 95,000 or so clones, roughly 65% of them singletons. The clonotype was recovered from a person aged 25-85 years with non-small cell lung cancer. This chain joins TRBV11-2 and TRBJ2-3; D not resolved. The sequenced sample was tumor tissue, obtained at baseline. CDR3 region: CASSPKDTQYF. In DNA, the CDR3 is TGTGCCAGCAGCCCGAAAGATACGCAGTATTTT.